Sequencing of this TCR beta chain was carried out in a study of blood T cell repertoires in COVID-19. Germline CDR1 SGHTS, CDR2 YDEGEE. Trimming removed 0 bases from V and 5 bases from J, with 5 bases in between. The CDR3 sequence is 12 residues long. This clone is a singleton in its sample. Repertoires were generated with immunoSEQ multiplex PCR, while TCRdb's copy carries only in-frame clones and drops some. The sample lists more than 250,000 clones, approximately 88% occurring once. This sequence originates from a man aged 18 to 30 who had recovered from COVID-19. Sequenced input: peripheral blood. The chain has TRBV5-8 and TRBJ2-5, with a tentative D call TRBD2 (5 bases). The CDR3 DNA reads as TGTGCCAGCAGCTTGGCGGGGGAGACCCAGTACTTC. This translates into CASSLAGETQYF.